The 24 T cell receptor beta chains presented below share a single source sample, sequenced in a study of blood T cell repertoires in COVID-19. Produced via immunoSEQ multiplex PCR; TCRdb's table is partial and in-frame only. The sample includes about 68,000 clones, around 85% of them seen just once. Sequencing was done on a sample of peripheral blood. These receptors originate from a man aged 45 to 65 with acute or convalescent COVID-19.

The CDR3 DNA reads TGTGCCAGCAGCTCCGACAGCTCTGGAAACACCATATATTTT. Translated: CASSSDSSGNTIYF. This chain uses TRBV5-4 with TRBJ1-3; weak D call: TRBD1 (5 bases). CDR1 and CDR2 (germline): SGHNT, YYREEE (reference sequence). Trimming removed 3 bases at V and 0 bases at J, with 7 bases between. The CDR3 contains 14 residues.

This chain links TRBV7-6 with TRBJ2-2; 8 bases are a match to TRBD2. V lost 5 bases, J lost 4 bases, and 9 bases stayed unmatched. CDR3 length: 16 amino acids. CDR1 is SGHVS and CDR2 is FNYEAQ in the germline V gene. The CDR3 spells CASSPLGGGLTGELFF. DNA for the CDR3: TGTGCCAGCAGCCCTCTCGGCGGGGGGCTCACCGGGGAGCTGTTTTTT.

The chain links TRBV5-1 to TRBJ1-1, with TRBD1 as a possible D gene (6 bases). V lost 6 bases to trimming and J lost 1 base, with 10 bases between them. The CDR3 runs 13 residues. Germline V lookup: CDR1 SGHRS, CDR2 YFSETQ. The chain's CDR3 is CASTVDRNTEAFF. For the CDR3, the DNA is TGCGCCAGCACCGTGGACAGGAACACTGAAGCTTTCTTT. The variable domain in full, with the rest retrieved from reference TRBV5-1 and TRBJ1-1, is KAGVTQTPRYLIKTRGQQVTLSCSPISGHRSVSWYQQTPGQGLQFLFEYFSETQRNKGNFPGRFSGRQFSNSRSEMNVSTLELGDSALYLCASTVDRNTEAFFGQGTRLTVV.

CDR3 protein: CASSHAPSREGNEKLFF. As DNA, the CDR3 is TGTGCCAGCAGCCACGCCCCATCCAGGGAGGGGAATGAAAAACTGTTTTTT. The chain links TRBV7-9 to TRBJ1-4, with D tentatively TRBD1 (5 bases). The CDR3 runs 17 residues. The V end was cut by 5 bases, the J end by 5 bases, with 21 bases between. CDR1 SEHNR and CDR2 FQNEAQ come from the germline V gene (reference sequence).

This chain connects TRBV19 to TRBJ2-7, with TRBD2 matching 9 bases. Per the germline V gene, CDR1 is LNHDA and CDR2 is SQIVND (reference sequence). The CDR3 has 15 residues. V shed 3 bases and J 2 bases; nucleotides not matched to a gene: 5. CDR3 nucleotides: TGTGCCAGTAGTATCGGTGCTAGCGGGGCCTACGAGCAGTACTTC. This codes for CASSIGASGAYEQYF. Full variable domain (outside the CDR3, taken from reference TRBV19 and TRBJ2-7): DGGITQSPKYLFRKEGQNVTLSCEQNLNHDAMYWYRQDPGQGLRLIYYSQIVNDFQKGDIAEGYSVSREKKESFPLTVTSAQKNPTAFYLCASSIGASGAYEQYFGPGTRLTVT.

The chain employs TRBV5-1 and TRBJ2-3, with TRBD2 as a possible D gene (6 bases). Germline CDR1 reads SGHRS; CDR2 reads YFSETQ. The CDR3 is 17 residues long. Trimming cost V 0 bases and J 0 bases, with 14 bases left between them. CDR3 loop: CASSLGGGAPSTDTQYF. For the CDR3, the DNA is TGCGCCAGCAGCTTGGGGGGCGGGGCCCCGAGCACAGATACGCAGTATTTT.

V gene TRBV28 combines with J gene TRBJ2-1; D is perhaps TRBD2 (6 bases). This CDR3 is 16 amino acids long. The germline V gene encodes CDR1 MDHEN and CDR2 SYDVKM. Trimming pared 6 bases from V and 0 bases from J, leaving 15 bases between. This CDR3 reads CASRSRDGSSYNEQFF. The CDR3 bases are TGTGCCAGCAGGAGCCGGGACGGGAGCTCCTACAATGAGCAGTTCTTC.

J is TRBJ1-1 and V is TRBV5-8; D perhaps matches TRBD1 (5 bases). CDR1 SGHTS and CDR2 YDEGEE come from the germline V gene. The CDR3 runs to 15 residues. With 4 bases removed from V and 5 bases from J, the gap between germline ends came to 18 bases. CDR3: CASSAEAGVPTEAFF. CDR3 in DNA: TGTGCCAGCAGCGCCGAAGCGGGGGTGCCGACTGAAGCTTTCTTT.

This chain joins TRBV5-1 and TRBJ2-5, with TRBD2 matching over 7 bases. V gave up 4 bases and J gave up 4 bases; unmatched junction bases: 4. CDR1 and CDR2 from the germline V gene are SGHRS and YFSETQ. The CDR3 has 13 amino acids. DNA for the CDR3: TGCGCCAGCAGCCCAGCGGGGCCAGAGACCCAGTACTTC. Translating gives CASSPAGPETQYF.

V usage is TRBV11-2 and J usage is TRBJ2-5, with 8 bases aligning to TRBD2. This CDR3 region has 14 residues. The germline V gene encodes CDR1 SGHAT and CDR2 FQNNGV. V was clipped by 5 bases and J by 5 bases; unmatched bases: 7. CDR3 protein: CASSPRGGGETQYF. Here the CDR3 DNA reads TGTGCCAGCAGCCCCCGAGGCGGGGGGGAGACCCAGTACTTC.

This clone was seen a handful of times. The chain recombines TRBV5-4 with TRBJ1-1, with D tentatively TRBD1 (6 bases). Deletions cut 6 bases from V and 4 bases from J, with 16 bases between. CDR3 length equals 14 residues. Germline V lookup: CDR1 SGHNT, CDR2 YYREEE (reference sequence). As DNA, the CDR3 is TGTGCCAGCAATCCACAGGGAAAAGGCACTGAAGCTTTCTTT. Translating gives CASNPQGKGTEAFF.

The V call is TRBV3-1 (or the pseudogene TRBV3-2), the J call TRBJ2-4, with TRBD1 identical over 11 bases. Losses at the gene ends were 2 bases for V and 7 bases for J; bases not matched to a gene: 7. There are 16 residues in the CDR3. Germline CDR1 is LGHDT and CDR2 is YNNKEL (reference sequence). CDR3 in amino acids: CASSQTPGTGGNIQYF. In nucleotides, the CDR3 is TGTGCCAGCAGCCAAACCCCCGGGACAGGGGGGAACATTCAGTACTTC.

This clone was seen more than once but under ten times. The V and J genes are TRBV2 and TRBJ1-4; weak D call: TRBD1 (6 bases). CDR3 length: 15 amino acids. V was trimmed by 3 bases and J by 4 bases, leaving 12 bases between them. Germline V gene lookup returns CDR1 SNHLY and CDR2 FYNNEI. The CDR3: CASSDFGRGNEKLFF. For the CDR3, the DNA is TGTGCCAGCAGTGATTTCGGCAGGGGTAATGAAAAACTGTTTTTT.

CDR3 protein: CATSDGDFQETQYF. DNA of the CDR3: TGTGCCACCAGTGATGGGGACTTCCAAGAGACCCAGTACTTC. The chain employs TRBV24-1 and TRBJ2-5, with a weak D call TRBD2 (6 bases). The CDR3 has 14 residues. Germline assignment: CDR1 KGHDR and CDR2 SFDVKD. Trimming stripped 3 bases from V and 1 base from J, with 8 bases between.

The chain joins TRBV27 to TRBJ2-5; D gene unclear. Trimming removed 5 bases at V and 4 bases at J, with 14 bases between. The germline V gene has CDR1 MNHEY and CDR2 SMNVEV (reference sequence). The CDR3 covers 14 residues. For the CDR3, the DNA is TGTGCCAGCAGTCCCTCAAATAGAGGAGAGACCCAGTACTTC. This codes for CASSPSNRGETQYF.

Concerning this clone itself: The same CDR3 also results from other DNA sequences found in this sample. V and J are TRBV5-1 and TRBJ2-2, with a tentative D call TRBD1 (5 bases). This CDR3 has 15 amino acids. CDR1 is SGHRS, CDR2 YFSETQ, per germline. V dropped 0 bases and J dropped 1 base, with 7 bases sitting between them. The CDR3 loop reads CASSLATGNTGELFF. The CDR3 DNA reads as TGCGCCAGCAGCTTGGCAACAGGGAACACCGGGGAGCTGTTTTTT.

V is TRBV14 and J is TRBJ2-1; the D is unclear. Trimming shortened V by 1 base and J by 7 bases, and 14 bases separated the two germline ends. Germline lookup yields CDR1 SGHDN and CDR2 FVKESK. The CDR3 has 15 residues. The CDR3 reads CASSQVSGQRNEQFF. The CDR3 region has the DNA TGTGCCAGCAGCCAAGTTTCTGGGCAACGAAATGAGCAGTTCTTC. The full variable domain, its missing parts supplied by reference TRBV14 and TRBJ2-1, is EAGVTQFPSHSVIEKGQTVTLRCDPISGHDNLYWYRRVMGKEIKFLLHFVKESKQDESGMPNNRFLAERTGGTYSTLKVQPAELEDSGVYFCASSQVSGQRNEQFFGPGTRLTVL.

The chain is built from TRBV5-8 and TRBJ2-5; 16 positions agree with TRBD2. In germline, CDR1 is SGHTS, CDR2 YDEGEE. This CDR3 is built from 17 residues. V shed 5 bases and J 4 bases; nucleotides not matched to a gene: 8. The CDR3 loop reads CASRSGTSGGASETQYF. Here the CDR3 DNA reads TGTGCCAGCAGGTCCGGGACTAGCGGGGGGGCCTCAGAGACCCAGTACTTC.

This sequence joins TRBV5-6 and TRBJ1-4; perhaps TRBD1 as D (5 bases). This CDR3 has 14 amino acids. V was trimmed by 0 bases and J by 11 bases, leaving 14 bases between them. Per the germline V gene, CDR1 is SGHDT and CDR2 is YYEEEE. The CDR3 DNA sequence: TGTGCCAGCAGCTTGGGGCCAAAGGGGCCGAAACTGTTTTTT. Its protein product is CASSLGPKGPKLFF.

The sample holds one count of this clone. Relative to the germline gene, one junction end is altered; a read error may explain this. CDR3 nucleotide sequence: TGTGCCAGCAGCTCCCTCGGACAGTACGGGCAGTACTTC. Protein: CASSSLGQYGQYF. The genes are TRBV7-2 and TRBJ2-7; D may be TRBD1 (6 bases). The CDR3 is 13 residues long. From germline, CDR1 is SGHTA and CDR2 FQGNSA.

This clone was seen once. The V call is TRBV5-6, the J call TRBJ2-5; 10 bases are shared with TRBD1. The germline gives CDR1 SGHDT, CDR2 YYEEEE. The CDR3 is 16 amino acids. The V gene end was trimmed by 1 base and the J gene end by 1 base; junction bases not matched to a gene: 4. The CDR3 spells CASSLFGTGVQETQYF. The CDR3, as DNA: TGTGCCAGCAGCTTGTTCGGGACAGGGGTCCAAGAGACCCAGTACTTC.

This clone has only a few counts. The chain combines TRBV3-1 (or the pseudogene TRBV3-2) with TRBJ1-6; D unclear. The CDR3 spans 13 residues. Germline CDR1 is LGHDT and CDR2 is YNNKEL (reference sequence). With 4 bases removed from V and 6 bases from J, the gap between germline ends came to 7 bases. CDR3 in amino acids: CASSPAPNSPLHF. In DNA, the CDR3 is TGTGCCAGCAGCCCAGCGCCTAATTCACCCCTCCACTTT.

J is TRBJ2-3 and V is TRBV24-1, with TRBD1 as a possible D gene (5 bases). Trimming shortened V by 6 bases and J by 4 bases, and 13 bases separated the two germline ends. Per the germline V gene, CDR1 is KGHDR and CDR2 is SFDVKD. This CDR3 region has 14 residues. The CDR3 coding sequence is TGTGCCACCAGTAGGGGCCCCAAGGCAGATACGCAGTATTTT. This sequence encodes CATSRGPKADTQYF.

The chain carries TRBV3-1 (or the pseudogene TRBV3-2) and TRBJ2-7; tentatively, D is TRBD1 (6 bases). Germline V gene lookup returns CDR1 LGHDT and CDR2 YNNKEL (reference sequence). The CDR3 totals 13 residues. Trimming stripped 4 bases from V and 6 bases from J, with 13 bases between. CDR3 DNA sequence: TGTGCCAGCAGCCGGGTACAGGGCGGCGAGCAGTACTTC. Amino acid sequence: CASSRVQGGEQYF.